Sequencing of this T cell receptor beta chain was carried out in a study of beta chain features in type 1 diabetes. Every bit of the isolated RNA underwent reverse transcription, so sequencing read expressed TCRB transcripts. Profiled with immunoSEQ multiplex PCR; TCRdb holds only in-frame clones, not every one. The sample lists approximately 600,000 clones, 12% occurring once. Study-level results: Shortening of TCRB CDR3s, moderate but significant, appeared in all four CD4+ subsets of Type 1 diabetes patients.

This CDR3 comprises 14 residues. The germline CDR1 and CDR2 sequences are MNHNS and SASEGT. The V and J ends lost 5 bases and 5 bases respectively, with 13 bases between them. With respect to this clone: The antigen remains undetermined.

Source material: naive CD4+ T cells from blood. The rearrangement joins TRBV6-1 to TRBJ2-1; possible D gene TRBD2, 6 bases. The receptor was derived from a man aged 25-45 years with type 1 diabetes. The CDR3 sequence is CASSLDRRDNEQFF. CDR3 nucleotides: TGTGCCAGCAGTTTAGACCGGAGGGACAATGAGCAGTTCTTC.